The clone carrying this T cell receptor beta chain has just a few counts. Its specificity is not known. The data stem from a study of T cell repertoires in cytomegalovirus infection. About the study: Public signatures in TCR beta pointed to CMV infection and matching HLA type.

Study-wide findings and caveats: The ex vivo response was dominated by HLA-C-restricted CMV-specific TCR beta clonotypes.

This CDR3 is built from 13 residues. V was cut by 10 bases and J by 0 bases, with 13 bases left in between. CDR1 MNHEY and CDR2 SVGEGT come from the germline V gene. TCRdb recomputed calls from the reads with MiXCR, one row per CDR3 protein. The sample holds hundreds of thousands of distinct CDR3 sequences; under 45% are singletons and the top ten take around 44%. Source: cultured PBMCs, taken from culture after CMV antigen stimulation. This clonotype was obtained from a human donor in good health (CMV status not recorded). Some clones in this sample may be carry-over from other donors' samples. This chain links TRBV6-2 or TRBV6-3 with TRBJ2-7; D ambiguous. CDR3 region: CATLNTDSYEQYF. The CDR3, as DNA: TGTGCCACACTGAATACGGACTCCTACGAGCAGTACTTC.